In this sample, the clone carrying this T cell receptor beta chain turned up once. These data come from a study of radiotherapy plus CTLA-4 blockade in lung cancer. In the study overall: Disease control was present in roughly 30% of patients, and objective responses in approximately 20%.

The V end lost 6 bases, the J end lost 5 bases, and 6 bases lay between the germline ends. This CDR3 contains 11 residues. The germline V gene has CDR1 SNHLY and CDR2 FYNNEI. The method was immunoSEQ multiplex PCR; TCRdb's version includes in-frame clones alone and lacks a portion of them. The table includes roughly 50,000 clones, over 75% detected once. The source was peripheral blood, collected from a patient treated with radiotherapy plus ipilimumab. This TCR was recovered from a human donor with non-small cell lung cancer whose response to radiotherapy plus ipilimumab could not be evaluated. The rearrangement joins TRBV2 to TRBJ2-3; D is unclear. DNA of the CDR3: TGTGCCAGCAGGGCAAGAGATACGCAGTATTTT. As protein: CASRARDTQYF.